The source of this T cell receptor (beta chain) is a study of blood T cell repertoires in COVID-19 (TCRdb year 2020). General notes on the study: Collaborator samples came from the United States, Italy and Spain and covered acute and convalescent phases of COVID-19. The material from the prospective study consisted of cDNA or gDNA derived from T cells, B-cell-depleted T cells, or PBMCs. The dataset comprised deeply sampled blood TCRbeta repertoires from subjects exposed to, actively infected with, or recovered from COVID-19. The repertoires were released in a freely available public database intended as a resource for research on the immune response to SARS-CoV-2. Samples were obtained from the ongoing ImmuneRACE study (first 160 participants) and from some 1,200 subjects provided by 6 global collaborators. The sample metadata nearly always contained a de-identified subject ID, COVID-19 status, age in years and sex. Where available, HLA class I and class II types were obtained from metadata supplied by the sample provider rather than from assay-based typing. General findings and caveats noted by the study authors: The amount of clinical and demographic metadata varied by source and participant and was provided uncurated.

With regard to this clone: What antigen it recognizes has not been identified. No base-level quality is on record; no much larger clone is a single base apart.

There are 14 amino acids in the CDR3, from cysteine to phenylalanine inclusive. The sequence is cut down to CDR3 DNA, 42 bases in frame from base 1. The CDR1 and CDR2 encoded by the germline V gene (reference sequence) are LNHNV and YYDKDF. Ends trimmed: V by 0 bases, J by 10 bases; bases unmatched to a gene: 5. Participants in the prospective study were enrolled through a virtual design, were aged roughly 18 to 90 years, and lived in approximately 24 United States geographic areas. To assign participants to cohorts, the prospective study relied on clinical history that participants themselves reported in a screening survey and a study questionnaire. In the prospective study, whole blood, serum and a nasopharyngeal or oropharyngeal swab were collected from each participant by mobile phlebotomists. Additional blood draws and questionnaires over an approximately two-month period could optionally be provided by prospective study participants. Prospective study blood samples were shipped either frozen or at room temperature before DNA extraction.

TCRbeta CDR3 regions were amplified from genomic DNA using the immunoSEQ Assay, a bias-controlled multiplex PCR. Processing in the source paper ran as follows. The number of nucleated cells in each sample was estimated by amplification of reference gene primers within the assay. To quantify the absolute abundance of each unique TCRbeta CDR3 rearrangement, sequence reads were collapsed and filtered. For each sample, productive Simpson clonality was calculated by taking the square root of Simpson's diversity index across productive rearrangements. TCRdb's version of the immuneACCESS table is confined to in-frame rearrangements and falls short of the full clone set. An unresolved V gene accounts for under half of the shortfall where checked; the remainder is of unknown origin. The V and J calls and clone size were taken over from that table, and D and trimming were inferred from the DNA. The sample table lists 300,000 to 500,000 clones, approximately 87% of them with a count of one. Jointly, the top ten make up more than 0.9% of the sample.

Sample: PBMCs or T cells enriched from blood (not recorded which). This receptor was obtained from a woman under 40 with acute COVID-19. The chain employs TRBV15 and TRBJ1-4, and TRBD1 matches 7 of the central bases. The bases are TGTGCCACCAGCAGAGATTGGAACAGGGGAAAACTGTTTTTT. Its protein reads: CATSRDWNRGKLFF.